Each of the 5 T cell receptor beta chains below was sequenced from the same sample in a study of beta chain features in type 1 diabetes. The study reverse transcribed the entire isolated RNA, so it sequenced expressed TCRB transcripts. Assay used: immunoSEQ multiplex PCR; TCRdb lists only in-frame clones, some missing. Seen here are 150,000 or so clones, around 10% observed once, and the top ten hold approximately 2%. Sequencing used central memory CD4+ T cells from blood. Receptors were obtained from a man aged 18 to 30 in good health.

This chain links TRBV30 with TRBJ2-7; 11 bases are shared with TRBD2. V trimming: 0 bases; J trimming: 2 bases; junction bases outside the gene matches: 3. The CDR3 spans 15 residues. Germline assignment: CDR1 GTSNPN and CDR2 SVGIG (reference sequence). This CDR3 reads CAWSVSGGVTYEQYF. The CDR3 DNA is TGTGCCTGGAGTGTTAGCGGGGGGGTCACCTACGAGCAGTACTTC.

The chain carries TRBV27 and TRBJ2-7, with D tentatively TRBD2 (5 bases). V lost 6 bases, J lost 1 base, and 13 bases lay in between. The CDR3 totals 14 residues. Germline V gene data show CDR1 as MNHEY and CDR2 as SMNVEV (reference sequence). The CDR3 region is CASRQRRESYEQYF. DNA of the CDR3: TGTGCCAGCAGGCAACGTAGGGAGTCCTACGAGCAGTACTTC.

This clone was observed a handful of times. A read error may be the cause here, since a much bigger clone is one base away. Other nucleotide sequences in the sample specify the same CDR3. The gene calls are TRBV5-4 and TRBJ2-5, with D hard to call. V dropped 4 bases and J dropped 1 base, with 2 bases sitting between them. The CDR3 runs 11 residues. The germline gives CDR1 SGHNT, CDR2 YYREEE (reference sequence). The CDR3 reads CASSIQETQYF. As DNA, the CDR3 is TGTGCCAGCAGCATCCAAGAGACCCAGTACTTC.

Only a few counts were recorded for this clone. J is TRBJ2-3 and V is TRBV7-3; 8 bases are shared with TRBD2. Germline V lookup: CDR1 SGHTA, CDR2 FQGTGA. With 5 bases clipped from V and 5 bases from J, the junction kept 6 bases outside the gene matches. This CDR3 is 14 amino acids long. The CDR3 is CASSQGLGGDTQYF. Here the CDR3 DNA reads TGTGCCAGCAGCCAGGGACTAGGTGGAGATACGCAGTATTTT.

This clone was detected only a few times. J is TRBJ1-2 and V is TRBV21-1; TRBD1 is the table's D call, not checked against the DNA. TRBV21-1 is flagged as a pseudogene. CDR3 size: 15 residues. CDR3 sequence reads: CASSKGPRGSYGYTF. Written as DNA, the CDR3 is TGTGCCAGCAGCAAAGGTCCCAGGGGGAGCTATGGCTACACCTTC.